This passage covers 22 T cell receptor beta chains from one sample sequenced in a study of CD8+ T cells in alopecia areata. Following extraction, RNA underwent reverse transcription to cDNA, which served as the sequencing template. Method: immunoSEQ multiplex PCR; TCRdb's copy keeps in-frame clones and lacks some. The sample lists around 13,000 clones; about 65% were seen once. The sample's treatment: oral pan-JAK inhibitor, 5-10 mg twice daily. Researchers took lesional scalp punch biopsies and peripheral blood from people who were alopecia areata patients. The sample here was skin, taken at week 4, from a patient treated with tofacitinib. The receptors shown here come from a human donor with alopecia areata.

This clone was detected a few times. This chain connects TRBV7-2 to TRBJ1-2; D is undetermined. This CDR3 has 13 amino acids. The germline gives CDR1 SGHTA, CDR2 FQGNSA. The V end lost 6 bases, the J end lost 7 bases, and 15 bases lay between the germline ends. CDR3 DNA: TGTGCCAGCAGGAGAGGAGGGAGTTTTGGCTACACCTTC. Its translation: CASRRGGSFGYTF.

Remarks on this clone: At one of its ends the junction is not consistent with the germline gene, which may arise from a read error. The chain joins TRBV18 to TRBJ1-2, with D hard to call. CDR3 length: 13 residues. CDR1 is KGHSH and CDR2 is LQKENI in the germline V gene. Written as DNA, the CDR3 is TGTGCCAGCTCAGTAGCAGATAACTATGGCCACACCTTC. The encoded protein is CASSVADNYGHTF.

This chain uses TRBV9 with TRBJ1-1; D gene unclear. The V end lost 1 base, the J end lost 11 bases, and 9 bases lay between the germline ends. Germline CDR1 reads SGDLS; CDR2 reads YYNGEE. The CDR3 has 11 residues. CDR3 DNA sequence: TGTGCCAGCAGCGTAATGAGGAAGGCTTTCTTT. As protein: CASSVMRKAFF.

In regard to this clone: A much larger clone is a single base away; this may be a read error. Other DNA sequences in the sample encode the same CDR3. The CDR3 nucleotides read TGCGCCAGCAGCCCCCAAGGGCTAGCGGGTTCCAATGAGCAGTTCTTC. Protein: CASSPQGLAGSNEQFF. The chain combines TRBV4-1 with TRBJ2-1; TRBD2 matches 8 bases. This CDR3 comprises 16 residues. J lost 6 bases, V lost 4 bases, and 11 bases had no gene match. Germline V gene lookup returns CDR1 MGHRA and CDR2 YSYEKL.

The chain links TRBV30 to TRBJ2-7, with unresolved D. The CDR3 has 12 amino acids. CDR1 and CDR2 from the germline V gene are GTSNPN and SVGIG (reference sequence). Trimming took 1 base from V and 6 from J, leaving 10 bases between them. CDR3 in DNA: TGTGCCTGGAGTGCTAGACTTGGCGAGCAGTACTTC. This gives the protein CAWSARLGEQYF. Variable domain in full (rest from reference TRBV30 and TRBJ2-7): SQTIHQWPATLVQPVGSPLSLECTVEGTSNPNLYWYRQAAGRGLQLLFYSVGIGQISSEVPQNLSASRPQDRQFILSSKKLLLSDSGFYLCAWSARLGEQYFGPGTRLTVT.

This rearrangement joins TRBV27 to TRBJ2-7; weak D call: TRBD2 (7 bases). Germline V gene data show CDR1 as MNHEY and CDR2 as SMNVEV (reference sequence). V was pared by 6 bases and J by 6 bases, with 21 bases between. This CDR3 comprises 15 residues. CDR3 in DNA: TGTGCCAGCAGCTTAAACGGGGGGCCCGGAAGCGAGCAGTACTTC. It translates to CASSLNGGPGSEQYF.

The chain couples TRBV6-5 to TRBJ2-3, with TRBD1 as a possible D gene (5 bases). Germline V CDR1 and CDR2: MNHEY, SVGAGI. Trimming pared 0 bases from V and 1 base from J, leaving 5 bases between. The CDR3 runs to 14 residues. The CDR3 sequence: CASSYSGGTDTQYF. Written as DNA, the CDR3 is TGTGCCAGCAGTTACTCAGGGGGCACAGATACGCAGTATTTT.

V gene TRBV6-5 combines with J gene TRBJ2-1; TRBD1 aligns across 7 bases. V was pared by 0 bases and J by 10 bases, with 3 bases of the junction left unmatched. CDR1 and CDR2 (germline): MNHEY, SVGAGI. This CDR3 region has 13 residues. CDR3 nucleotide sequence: TGTGCCAGCAGTTACTCGACAGGGACGGAGCAGTTCTTC. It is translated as CASSYSTGTEQFF.

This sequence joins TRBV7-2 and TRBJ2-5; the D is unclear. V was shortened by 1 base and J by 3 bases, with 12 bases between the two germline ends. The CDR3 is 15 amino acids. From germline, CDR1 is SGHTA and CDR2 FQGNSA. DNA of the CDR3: TGTGCCAGCAGCTTAGTGTCCGTTCCTAAAGAGACCCAGTACTTC. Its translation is CASSLVSVPKETQYF.

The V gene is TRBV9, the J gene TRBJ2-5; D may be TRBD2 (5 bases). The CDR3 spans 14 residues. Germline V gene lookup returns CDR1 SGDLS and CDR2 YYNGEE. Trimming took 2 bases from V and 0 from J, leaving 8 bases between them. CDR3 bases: TGTGCCAGCAGCGTCGGACTGAACCAAGAGACCCAGTACTTC. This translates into CASSVGLNQETQYF.

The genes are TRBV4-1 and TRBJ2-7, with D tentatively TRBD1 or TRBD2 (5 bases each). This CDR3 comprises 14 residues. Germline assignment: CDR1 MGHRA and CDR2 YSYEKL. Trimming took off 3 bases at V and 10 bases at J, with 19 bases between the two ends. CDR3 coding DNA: TGCGCCAGCAGCCATCATCCGGGACGGCCGGTACAGTACTTC. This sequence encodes CASSHHPGRPVQYF.

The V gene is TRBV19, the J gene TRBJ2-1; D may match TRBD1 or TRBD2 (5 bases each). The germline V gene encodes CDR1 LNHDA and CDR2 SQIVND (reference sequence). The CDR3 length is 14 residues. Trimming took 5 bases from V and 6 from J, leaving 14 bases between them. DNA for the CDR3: TGTGCCAGTAGTCCCGGGACGGCCTTCAATGAGCAGTTCTTC. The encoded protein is CASSPGTAFNEQFF.

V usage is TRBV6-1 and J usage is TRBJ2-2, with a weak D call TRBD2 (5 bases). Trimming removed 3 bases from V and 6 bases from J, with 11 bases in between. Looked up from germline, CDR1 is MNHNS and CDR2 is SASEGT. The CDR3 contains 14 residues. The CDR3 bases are TGTGCCAGCAGTGAGGAGGCGATCCCCGGGGAGCTGTTTTTT. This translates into CASSEEAIPGELFF.

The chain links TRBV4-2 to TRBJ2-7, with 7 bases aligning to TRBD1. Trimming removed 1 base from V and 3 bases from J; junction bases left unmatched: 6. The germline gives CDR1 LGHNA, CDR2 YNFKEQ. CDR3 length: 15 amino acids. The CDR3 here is CASSQATGIFYEQYF. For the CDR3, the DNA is TGTGCCAGCAGCCAAGCGACAGGGATTTTCTACGAGCAGTACTTC.

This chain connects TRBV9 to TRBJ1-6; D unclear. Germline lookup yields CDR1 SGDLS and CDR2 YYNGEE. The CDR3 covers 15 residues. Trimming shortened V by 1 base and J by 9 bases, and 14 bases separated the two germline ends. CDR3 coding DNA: TGTGCCAGCAGCGTATCTGAGGCGGTTGGTTCACCCCTCCACTTT. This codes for CASSVSEAVGSPLHF.

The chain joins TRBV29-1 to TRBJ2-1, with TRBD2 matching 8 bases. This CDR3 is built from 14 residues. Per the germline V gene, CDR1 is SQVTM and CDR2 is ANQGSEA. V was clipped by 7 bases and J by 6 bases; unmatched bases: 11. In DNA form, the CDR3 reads TGCAGCGACACCGGGACTAGTATGGTCAATGAGCAGTTCTTC. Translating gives CSDTGTSMVNEQFF.

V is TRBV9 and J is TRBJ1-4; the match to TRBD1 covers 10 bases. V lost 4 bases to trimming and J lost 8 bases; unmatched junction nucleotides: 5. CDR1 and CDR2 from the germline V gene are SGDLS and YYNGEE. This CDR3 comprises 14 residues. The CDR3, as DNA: TGTGCCAGCAGCCCCGGGACAGGGGCCGAAAAACTGTTTTTT. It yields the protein CASSPGTGAEKLFF.

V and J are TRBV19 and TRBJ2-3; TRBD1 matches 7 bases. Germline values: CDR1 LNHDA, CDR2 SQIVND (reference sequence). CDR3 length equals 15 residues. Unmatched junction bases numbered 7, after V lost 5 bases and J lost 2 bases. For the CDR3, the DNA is TGTGCCAGTAGTCCCCGGGACAGAAACACAGATACGCAGTATTTT. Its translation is CASSPRDRNTDTQYF.

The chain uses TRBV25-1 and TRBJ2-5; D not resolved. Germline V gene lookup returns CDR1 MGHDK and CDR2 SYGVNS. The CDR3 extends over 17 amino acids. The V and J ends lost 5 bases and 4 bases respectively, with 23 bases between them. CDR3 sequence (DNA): TGTGCCAGCAGTCGCTCCCCTATGACAACGAACCGAGAGACCCAGTACTTC. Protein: CASSRSPMTTNRETQYF.

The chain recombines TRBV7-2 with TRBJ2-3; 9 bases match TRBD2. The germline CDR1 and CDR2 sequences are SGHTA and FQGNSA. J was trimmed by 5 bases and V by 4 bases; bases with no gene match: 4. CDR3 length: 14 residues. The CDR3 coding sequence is TGTGCCAGCAGCTCTGCTAGCGGGGTAGATACGCAGTATTTT. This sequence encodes CASSSASGVDTQYF.

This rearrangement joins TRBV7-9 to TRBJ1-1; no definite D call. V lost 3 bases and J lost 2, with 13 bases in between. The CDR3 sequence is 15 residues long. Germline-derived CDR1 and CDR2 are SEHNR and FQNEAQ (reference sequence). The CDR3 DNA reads TGTGCCAGCAGCTTTAGTGGACGGACCAACACTGAAGCTTTCTTT. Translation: CASSFSGRTNTEAFF.

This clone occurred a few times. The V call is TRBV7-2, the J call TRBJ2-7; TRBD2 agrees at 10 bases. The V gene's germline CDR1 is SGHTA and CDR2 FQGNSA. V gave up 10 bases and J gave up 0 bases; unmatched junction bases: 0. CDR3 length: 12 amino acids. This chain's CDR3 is CATSGSSYEQYF. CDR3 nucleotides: TGTGCCACTAGCGGGAGCTCCTACGAGCAGTACTTC.